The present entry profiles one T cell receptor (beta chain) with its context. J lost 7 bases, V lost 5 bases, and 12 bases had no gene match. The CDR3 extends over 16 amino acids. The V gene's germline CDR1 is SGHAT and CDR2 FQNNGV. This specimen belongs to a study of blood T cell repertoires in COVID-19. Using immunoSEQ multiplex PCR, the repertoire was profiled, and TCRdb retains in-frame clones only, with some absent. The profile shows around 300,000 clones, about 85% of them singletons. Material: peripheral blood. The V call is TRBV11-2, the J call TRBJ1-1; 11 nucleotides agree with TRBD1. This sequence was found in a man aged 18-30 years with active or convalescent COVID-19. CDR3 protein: CASSLWTGGQVGEAFF. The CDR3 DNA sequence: TGTGCCAGCAGCCTTTGGACAGGGGGCCAAGTGGGTGAAGCTTTCTTT.